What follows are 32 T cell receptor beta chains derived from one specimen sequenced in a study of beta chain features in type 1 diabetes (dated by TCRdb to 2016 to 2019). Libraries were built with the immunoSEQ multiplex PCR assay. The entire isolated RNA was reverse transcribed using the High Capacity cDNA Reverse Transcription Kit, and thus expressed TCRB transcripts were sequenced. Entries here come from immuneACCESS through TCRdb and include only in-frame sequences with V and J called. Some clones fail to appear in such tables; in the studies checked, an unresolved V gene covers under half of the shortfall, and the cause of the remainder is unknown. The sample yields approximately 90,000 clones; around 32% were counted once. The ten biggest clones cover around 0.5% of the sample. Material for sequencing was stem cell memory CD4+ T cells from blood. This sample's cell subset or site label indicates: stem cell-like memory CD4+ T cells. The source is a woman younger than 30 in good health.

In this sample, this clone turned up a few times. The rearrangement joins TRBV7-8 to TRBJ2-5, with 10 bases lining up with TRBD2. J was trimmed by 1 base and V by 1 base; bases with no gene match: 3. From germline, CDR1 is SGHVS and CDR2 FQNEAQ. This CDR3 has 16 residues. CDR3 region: CASSLGRTSGQETQYF. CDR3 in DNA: TGTGCCAGCAGCTTAGGACGGACTAGCGGCCAAGAGACCCAGTACTTC.

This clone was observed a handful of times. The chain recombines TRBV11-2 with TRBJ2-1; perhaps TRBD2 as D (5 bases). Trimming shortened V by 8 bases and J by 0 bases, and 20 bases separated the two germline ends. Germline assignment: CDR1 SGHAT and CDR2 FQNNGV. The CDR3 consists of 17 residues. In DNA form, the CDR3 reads TGTGCCAGCCGCAAGAATGCGGGCTCGAGCTCCTACAATGAGCAGTTCTTC. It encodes CASRKNAGSSSYNEQFF.

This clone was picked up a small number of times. CDR3 sequence: CASSEGTGGNQPQHF. The CDR3 region has the DNA TGTGCCAGCAGTGAGGGGACAGGGGGCAATCAGCCCCAGCATTTT. This chain joins TRBV2 and TRBJ1-5; 10 nucleotides line up with TRBD1. Germline V lookup: CDR1 SNHLY, CDR2 FYNNEI. V shed 3 bases and J 2 bases; nucleotides not matched to a gene: 1. The CDR3 contains 15 residues.

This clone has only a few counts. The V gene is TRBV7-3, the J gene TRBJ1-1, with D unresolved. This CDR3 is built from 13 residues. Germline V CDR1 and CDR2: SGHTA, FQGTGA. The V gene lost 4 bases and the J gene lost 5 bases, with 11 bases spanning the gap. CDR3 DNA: TGTGCCAGCAGCTACTCAACGGGGACTGAAGCTTTCTTT. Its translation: CASSYSTGTEAFF.

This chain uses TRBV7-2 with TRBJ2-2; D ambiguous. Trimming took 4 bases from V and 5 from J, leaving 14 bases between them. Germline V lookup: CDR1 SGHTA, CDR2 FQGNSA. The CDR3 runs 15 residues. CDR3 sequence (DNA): TGTGCCAGCAGCTCGACCCGGAGCATTACCGGGGAGCTGTTTTTT. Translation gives CASSSTRSITGELFF.

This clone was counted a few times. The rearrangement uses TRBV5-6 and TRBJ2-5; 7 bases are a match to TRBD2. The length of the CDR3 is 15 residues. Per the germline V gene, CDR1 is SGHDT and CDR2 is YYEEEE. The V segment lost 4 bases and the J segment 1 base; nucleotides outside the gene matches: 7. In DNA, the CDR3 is TGTGCCAGCAGCCCCCCCGCGGGGGTCCAAGAGACCCAGTACTTC. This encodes CASSPPAGVQETQYF.

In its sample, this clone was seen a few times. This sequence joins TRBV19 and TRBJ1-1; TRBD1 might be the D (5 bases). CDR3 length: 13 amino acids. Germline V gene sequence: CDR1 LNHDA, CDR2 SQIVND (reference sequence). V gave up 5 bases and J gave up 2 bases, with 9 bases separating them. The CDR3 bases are TGTGCCAGTAGTCTCAGGGAAAACACTGAAGCTTTCTTT. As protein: CASSLRENTEAFF.

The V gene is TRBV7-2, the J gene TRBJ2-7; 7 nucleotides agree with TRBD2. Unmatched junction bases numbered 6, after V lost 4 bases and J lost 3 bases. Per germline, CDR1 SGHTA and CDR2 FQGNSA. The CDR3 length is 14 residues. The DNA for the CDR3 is TGTGCCAGCAGCTCTAGCGGCCGGGGCTACGAGCAGTACTTC. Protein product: CASSSSGRGYEQYF.

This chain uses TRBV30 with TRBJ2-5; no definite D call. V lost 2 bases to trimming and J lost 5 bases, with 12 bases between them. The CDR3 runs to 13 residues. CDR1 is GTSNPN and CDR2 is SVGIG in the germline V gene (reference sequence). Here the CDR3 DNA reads TGTGCCTGGAGTCCTTCCTGGGCTGAGACCCAGTACTTC. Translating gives CAWSPSWAETQYF. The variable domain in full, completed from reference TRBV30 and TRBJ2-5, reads SQTIHQWPATLVQPVGSPLSLECTVEGTSNPNLYWYRQAAGRGLQLLFYSVGIGQISSEVPQNLSASRPQDRQFILSSKKLLLSDSGFYLCAWSPSWAETQYFGPGTRLLVL.

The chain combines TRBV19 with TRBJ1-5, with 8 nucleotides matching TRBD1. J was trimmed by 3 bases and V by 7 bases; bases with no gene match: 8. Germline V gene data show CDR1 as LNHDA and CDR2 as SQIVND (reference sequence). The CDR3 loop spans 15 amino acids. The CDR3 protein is CASTPQDRDNQPQHF. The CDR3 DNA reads TGTGCCAGTACCCCCCAGGACAGGGACAATCAGCCCCAGCATTTT.

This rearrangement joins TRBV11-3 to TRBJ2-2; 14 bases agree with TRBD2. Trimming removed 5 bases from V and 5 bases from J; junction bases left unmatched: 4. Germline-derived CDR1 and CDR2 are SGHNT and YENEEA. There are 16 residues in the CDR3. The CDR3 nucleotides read TGTGCCAGCAGCCGACGGACTAGCGGGGGGACCGGGGAGCTGTTTTTT. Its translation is CASSRRTSGGTGELFF.

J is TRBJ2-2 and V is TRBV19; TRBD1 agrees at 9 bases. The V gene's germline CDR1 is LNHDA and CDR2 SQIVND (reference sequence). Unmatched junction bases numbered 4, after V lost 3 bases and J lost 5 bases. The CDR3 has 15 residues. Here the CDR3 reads CASSMGTGKTGELFF. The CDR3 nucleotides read TGTGCCAGTAGTATGGGGACAGGGAAAACCGGGGAGCTGTTTTTT.

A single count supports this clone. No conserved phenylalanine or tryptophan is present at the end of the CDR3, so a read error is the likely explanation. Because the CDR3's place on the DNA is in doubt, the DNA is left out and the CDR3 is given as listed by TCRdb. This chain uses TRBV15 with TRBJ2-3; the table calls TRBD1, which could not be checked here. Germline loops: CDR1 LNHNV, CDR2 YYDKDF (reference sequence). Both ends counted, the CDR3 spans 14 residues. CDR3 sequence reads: CATSKQGGWHRYEV.

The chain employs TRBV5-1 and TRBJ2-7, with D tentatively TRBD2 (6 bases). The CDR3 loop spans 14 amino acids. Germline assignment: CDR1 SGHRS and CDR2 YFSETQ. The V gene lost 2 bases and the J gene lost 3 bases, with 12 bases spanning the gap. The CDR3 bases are TGCGCCAGCAGCTTTGGGCGGGAACACTACGAGCAGTACTTC. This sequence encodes CASSFGREHYEQYF.

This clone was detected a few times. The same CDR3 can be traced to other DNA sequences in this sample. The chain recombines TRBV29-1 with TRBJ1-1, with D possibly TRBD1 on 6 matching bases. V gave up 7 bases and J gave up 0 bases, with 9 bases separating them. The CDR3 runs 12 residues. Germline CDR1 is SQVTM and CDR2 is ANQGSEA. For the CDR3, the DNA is TGCAGCGCAGGACAGATGAACACTGAAGCTTTCTTT. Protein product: CSAGQMNTEAFF. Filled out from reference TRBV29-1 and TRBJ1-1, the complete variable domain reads SAVISQKPSRDICQRGTSLTIQCQVDSQVTMMFWYRQQPGQSLTLIATANQGSEATYESGFVIDKFPISRPNLTFSTLTVSNMSPEDSSIYLCSAGQMNTEAFFGQGTRLTVV.

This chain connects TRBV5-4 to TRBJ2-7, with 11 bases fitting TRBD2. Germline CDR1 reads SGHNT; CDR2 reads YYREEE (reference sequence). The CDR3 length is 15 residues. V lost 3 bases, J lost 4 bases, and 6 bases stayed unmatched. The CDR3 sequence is CASSSTGLAVYEQYF. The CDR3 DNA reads TGTGCCAGCAGCTCTACGGGACTAGCGGTTTACGAGCAGTACTTC.

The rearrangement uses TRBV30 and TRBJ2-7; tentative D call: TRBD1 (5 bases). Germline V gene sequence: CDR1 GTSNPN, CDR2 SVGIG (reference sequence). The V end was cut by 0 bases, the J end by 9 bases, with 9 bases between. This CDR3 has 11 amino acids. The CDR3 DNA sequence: TGTGCCTGGAGTGTGACAGTTGGGCAGTACTTC. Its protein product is CAWSVTVGQYF.

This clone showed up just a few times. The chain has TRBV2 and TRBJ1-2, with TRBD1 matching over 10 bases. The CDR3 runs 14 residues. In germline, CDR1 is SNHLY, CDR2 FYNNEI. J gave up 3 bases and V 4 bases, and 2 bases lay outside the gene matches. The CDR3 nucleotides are TGTGCCAGCAGTGGGGGGACAGGGGACTATGGCTACACCTTC. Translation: CASSGGTGDYGYTF.

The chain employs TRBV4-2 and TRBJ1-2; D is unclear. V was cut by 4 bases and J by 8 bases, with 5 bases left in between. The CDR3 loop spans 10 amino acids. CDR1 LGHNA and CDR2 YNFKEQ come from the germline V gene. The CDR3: CASSPRGYTF. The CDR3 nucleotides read TGTGCCAGCAGCCCTAGGGGCTACACCTTC.

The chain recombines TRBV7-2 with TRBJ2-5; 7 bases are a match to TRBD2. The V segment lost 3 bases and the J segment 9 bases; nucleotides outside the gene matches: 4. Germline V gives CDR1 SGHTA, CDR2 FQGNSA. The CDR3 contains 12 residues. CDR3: CASSFAREAQYF. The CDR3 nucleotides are TGTGCCAGCAGCTTCGCCCGGGAGGCCCAGTACTTC.

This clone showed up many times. The CDR3 DNA is TGTGCCAGCTCACCACGTGGACAGGGTGGCACAGATACGCAGTATTTT. Protein: CASSPRGQGGTDTQYF. This chain joins TRBV18 and TRBJ2-3; TRBD1 agrees at 8 bases. Germline trimming cut 1 base from V and 1 base from J; bases unmatched to any gene: 4. There are 16 residues in the CDR3. Looked up from germline, CDR1 is KGHSH and CDR2 is LQKENI.

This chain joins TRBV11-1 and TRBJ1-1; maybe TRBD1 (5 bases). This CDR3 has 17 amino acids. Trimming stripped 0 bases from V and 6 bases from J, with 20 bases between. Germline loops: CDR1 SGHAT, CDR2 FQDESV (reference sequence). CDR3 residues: CASSLARSVYGAAEAFF. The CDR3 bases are TGTGCCAGCAGCTTAGCCCGGTCCGTTTATGGGGCGGCTGAAGCTTTCTTT.

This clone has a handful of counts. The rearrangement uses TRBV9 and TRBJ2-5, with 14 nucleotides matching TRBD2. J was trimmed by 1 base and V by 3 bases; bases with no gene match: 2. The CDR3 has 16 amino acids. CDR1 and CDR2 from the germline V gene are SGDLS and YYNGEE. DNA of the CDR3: TGTGCCAGCAGCGCAGGGACTAGCGGGAGCCAAGAGACCCAGTACTTC. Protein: CASSAGTSGSQETQYF.

CDR3 nucleotide sequence: TGTGCCAGCAGCCCATCCTCGACAGAGATGAACACTGAAGCTTTCTTT. Its translation is CASSPSSTEMNTEAFF. The chain carries TRBV11-1 and TRBJ1-1; a possible D gene is TRBD1 (5 bases). CDR1 SGHAT and CDR2 FQDESV come from the germline V gene (reference sequence). Trimming took 5 bases from V and 0 from J, leaving 16 bases between them. This CDR3 contains 16 residues.

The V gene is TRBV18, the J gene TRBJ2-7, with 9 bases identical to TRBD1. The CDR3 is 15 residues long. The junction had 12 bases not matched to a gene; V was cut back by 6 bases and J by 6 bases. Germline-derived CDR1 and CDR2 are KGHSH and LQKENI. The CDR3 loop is CASSPGTGQRSEQYF. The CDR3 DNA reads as TGTGCCAGCTCGCCCGGGACAGGGCAACGGTCCGAGCAGTACTTC.

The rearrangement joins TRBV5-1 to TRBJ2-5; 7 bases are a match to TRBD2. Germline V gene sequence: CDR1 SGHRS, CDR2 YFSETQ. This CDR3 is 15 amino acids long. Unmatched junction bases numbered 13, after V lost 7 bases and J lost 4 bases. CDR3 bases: TGCGCCAGCCAGAAGGGCCGGGGGGTGGGAGAGACCCAGTACTTC. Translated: CASQKGRGVGETQYF.

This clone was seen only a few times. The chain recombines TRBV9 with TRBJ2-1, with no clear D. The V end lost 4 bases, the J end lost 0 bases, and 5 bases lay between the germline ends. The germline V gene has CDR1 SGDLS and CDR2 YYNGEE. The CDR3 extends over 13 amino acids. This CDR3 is CASSLSSYNEQFF. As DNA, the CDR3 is TGTGCCAGCAGCCTGAGCTCCTACAATGAGCAGTTCTTC.

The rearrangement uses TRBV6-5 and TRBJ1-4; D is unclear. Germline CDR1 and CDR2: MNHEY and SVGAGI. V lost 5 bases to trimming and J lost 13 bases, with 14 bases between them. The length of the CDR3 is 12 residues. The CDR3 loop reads CASSDRSPSLFF. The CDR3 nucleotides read TGTGCCAGCAGTGATCGAAGCCCCTCACTGTTTTTT.

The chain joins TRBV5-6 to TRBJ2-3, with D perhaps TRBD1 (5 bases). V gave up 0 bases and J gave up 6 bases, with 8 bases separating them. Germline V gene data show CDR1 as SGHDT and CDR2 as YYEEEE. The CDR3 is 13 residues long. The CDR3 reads CASSLEGLDTQYF. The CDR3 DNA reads TGTGCCAGCAGCTTGGAGGGGTTGGATACGCAGTATTTT.

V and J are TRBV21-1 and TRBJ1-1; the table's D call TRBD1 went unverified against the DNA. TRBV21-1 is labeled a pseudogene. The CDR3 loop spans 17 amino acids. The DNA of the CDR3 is TGTGCCAGCAGCCCCCAGGGGACAGGGGTGTGGATCACTGAAGCTTTCTTT. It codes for CASSPQGTGVWITEAFF.

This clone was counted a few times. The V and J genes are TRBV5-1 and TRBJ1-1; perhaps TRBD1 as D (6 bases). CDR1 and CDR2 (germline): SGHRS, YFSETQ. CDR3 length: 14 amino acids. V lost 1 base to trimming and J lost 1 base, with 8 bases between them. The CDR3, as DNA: TGCGCCAGCAGCTTGAGACAGGAGAACACTGAAGCTTTCTTT. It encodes CASSLRQENTEAFF.

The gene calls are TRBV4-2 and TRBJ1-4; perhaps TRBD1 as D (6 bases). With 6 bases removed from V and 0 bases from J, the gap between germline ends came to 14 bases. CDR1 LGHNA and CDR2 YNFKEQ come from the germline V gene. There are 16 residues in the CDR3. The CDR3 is CASRGAGAPTNEKLFF. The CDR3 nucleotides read TGTGCCAGCAGGGGGGCAGGGGCGCCAACTAATGAAAAACTGTTTTTT.